These T cell receptor beta chains were read from a single sample in a study of blood T cell repertoires in COVID-19. Using immunoSEQ multiplex PCR, the repertoire was profiled, and TCRdb retains in-frame clones only, with some absent. This sample has about 130,000 clones, with over 80% found just once. Sequenced: peripheral blood. The receptors come from a man in his 70s with acute or convalescent COVID-19. CDR3s include the opening cysteine and the closing phenylalanine or tryptophan. D genes are given only for firm matches. A row's size may be missing; if present it is once, few, many or a size class.

v_gene	abundance	j_gene	d_gene	CDR3aa	CDR3nt
TRBV19	once	TRBJ2-1	NA	CASSIRLAYNEQFF	TGTGCCAGTAGTATTCGACTAGCCTACAATGAGCAGTTCTTC
TRBV27	NA	TRBJ2-5	TRBD2	CASSLSIGGAGGPETQYF	TGTGCCAGCAGTTTATCGATAGGCGGGGCGGGGGGGCCGGAGACCCAGTACTTC
TRBV5-8	NA	TRBJ2-5	TRBD2	CASSLGTRRETQYF	TGTGCCAGCAGCTTGGGGACTAGGAGAGAGACCCAGTACTTC
TRBV27	NA	TRBJ2-5	NA	CASREFNQETQYF	TGTGCCAGCAGAGAGTTTAACCAAGAGACCCAGTACTTC
TRBV7-9	NA	TRBJ2-7	TRBD1	CASSSGQGQQYF	TGTGCCAGCAGCTCGGGACAGGGCCAGCAGTACTTC
TRBV20-1	NA	TRBJ2-7	NA	CSASSGHLSYEQYF	TGCAGTGCTAGTTCGGGACATCTCTCCTACGAGCAGTACTTC
TRBV29-1	NA	TRBJ2-3	TRBD2	CSVLRRAGITDTQYF	TGCAGCGTTCTACGGCGAGCGGGGATCACAGATACGCAGTATTTT
TRBV9	NA	TRBJ1-1	NA	CASSRGDTEAFF	TGTGCCAGCAGCCGGGGGGACACTGAAGCTTTCTTT
TRBV19	NA	TRBJ1-2	NA	CASSVGRGRGYTF	TGTGCCAGTAGTGTGGGCAGGGGCCGAGGCTACACCTTC
TRBV6-5	NA	TRBJ1-2	TRBD1	CASSYTTGYRGYTF	TGTGCCAGCAGTTATACGACAGGGTACCGTGGCTACACCTTC
TRBV5-1	NA	TRBJ2-1	TRBD2	CASSPAWTSVYNEQFF	TGCGCCAGCAGCCCAGCCTGGACTAGCGTCTATAATGAGCAGTTCTTC
TRBV11-1	NA	TRBJ1-2	TRBD1	CASSVGTGDAYGYTF	TGTGCCAGCAGCGTGGGGACAGGGGATGCCTATGGCTACACCTTC
TRBV7-2	NA	TRBJ1-2	NA	CASSPPGRGTRYGYTF	TGTGCCAGCAGCCCCCCAGGGAGGGGCACTCGGTATGGCTACACCTTC
TRBV27	few	TRBJ1-2	TRBD1	CASSRTGAYGYTF	TGTGCCAGCAGCCGGACAGGGGCCTATGGCTACACCTTC
TRBV19	NA	TRBJ1-5	TRBD1	CASSIRQGNQPQHF	TGTGCCAGTAGTATAAGACAGGGGAATCAGCCCCAGCATTTT
TRBV5-6	NA	TRBJ1-1	TRBD1	CASSSRVGGPNTEAFF	TGTGCCAGCAGCTCGAGGGTAGGGGGCCCGAACACTGAAGCTTTCTTT
TRBV7-3	NA	TRBJ2-1	NA	CASSLTGATGNEQFF	TGTGCCAGCAGCTTAACGGGGGCCACCGGCAATGAGCAGTTCTTC
TRBV5-1	NA	TRBJ1-4	TRBD1	CASSPGQGSEKLFF	TGCGCCAGCAGCCCGGGACAGGGTAGTGAAAAACTGTTTTTT
TRBV9	NA	TRBJ2-5	TRBD2	CASSPRISGGQETQYF	TGTGCCAGCAGCCCCCGTATTAGCGGGGGCCAAGAGACCCAGTACTTC
TRBV24-1	NA	TRBJ2-3	TRBD2	CATSSGNGGAPDTQYF	TGTGCCACCAGTTCAGGGAACGGGGGGGCCCCAGATACGCAGTATTTT
TRBV7-3	few	TRBJ1-2	TRBD1	CASSLKTGKGYTF	TGTGCCAGCAGCTTAAAGACAGGGAAAGGCTACACCTTC
TRBV19	NA	TRBJ2-2	TRBD2	CATHERGGYTGELFF	TGTGCCACCCACGAGCGGGGGGGATACACCGGGGAGCTGTTTTTT
TRBV7-3	NA	TRBJ1-2	TRBD1	CASSNSGGGGYTF	TGTGCCAGCAGCAATTCAGGGGGCGGTGGCTACACCTTC
TRBV6-5	NA	TRBJ2-1	NA	CASSSNGDEQFF	TGTGCCAGCAGTTCCAACGGAGATGAGCAGTTCTTC
TRBV20-1	NA	TRBJ1-2	NA	CSALSDGYTF	TGCAGTGCCCTCAGCGATGGCTACACCTTC
TRBV18	NA	TRBJ1-2	NA	CASSRTGSRANYGYTF	TGTGCCAGCTCCCGAACCGGGTCCCGAGCTAACTATGGCTACACCTTC
TRBV9	NA	TRBJ1-1	NA	CASSIIRGTEAFF	TGTGCCAGCAGCATAATTAGGGGCACTGAAGCTTTCTTT
TRBV29-1	NA	TRBJ2-5	TRBD2	CSVDKREYQETQYF	TGCAGCGTTGACAAGCGGGAGTACCAAGAGACCCAGTACTTC
TRBV2	NA	TRBJ2-7	NA	CASRTPGRGLNEQYF	TGTGCCAGCAGGACCCCCGGGCGGGGGCTGAACGAGCAGTACTTC
TRBV3-1/TRBV3-2	once	TRBJ1-1	NA	CASSQELGRGTPEAFF	TGTGCCAGCAGCCAAGAATTAGGCAGGGGTACTCCTGAAGCTTTCTTT
TRBV7-8	NA	TRBJ1-1	NA	CASSLKGVGTEAFF	TGTGCCAGCAGCTTAAAGGGGGTCGGAACTGAAGCTTTCTTT
TRBV28	many	TRBJ2-7	TRBD1	CASSPGDRGSYEQYF	TGTGCCAGCAGTCCCGGGGACAGGGGGTCCTACGAGCAGTACTTC
TRBV5-4	NA	TRBJ2-7	TRBD2	CASSLRGGGNEQYF	TGTGCCAGCAGCCTCCGGGGGGGCGGGAACGAGCAGTACTTC
TRBV9	NA	TRBJ1-3	NA	CASSVGGYGNTIYF	TGTGCCAGCAGCGTAGGAGGATACGGAAACACCATATATTTT
TRBV4-2	NA	TRBJ1-2	TRBD1	CASSPSTTGAYGYTF	TGTGCCAGCAGCCCAAGCACGACAGGGGCCTATGGCTACACCTTC
TRBV10-3	NA	TRBJ1-4	TRBD1	CAISGGTGLEKLFF	TGTGCCATCAGTGGCGGGACAGGGCTTGAAAAACTGTTTTTT
TRBV27	NA	TRBJ1-1	NA	CASSLRQVNTEAFF	TGTGCCAGCAGTTTACGACAGGTGAACACTGAAGCTTTCTTT
TRBV3-1/TRBV3-2	NA	TRBJ1-4	NA	CASSHAGAVSTNEKLFF	TGTGCCAGCAGCCACGCAGGGGCCGTATCTACTAATGAAAAACTGTTTTTT
TRBV4-1	NA	TRBJ2-7	NA	CASSLRTGRAYEQYF	TGCGCCAGCAGCCTCCGGACAGGGAGGGCCTACGAGCAGTACTTC
TRBV21-1	few	TRBJ1-5	NA	CASNPPGGNCSNQPQHF	TGTGCCAGCAACCCTCCAGGGGGAAATTGTAGCAATCAGCCCCAGCATTTT